The 5 T cell receptor beta chains below were found in one sample sequenced in a study of beta chain features in type 1 diabetes. Study-wide points: TCRB CDR3s were moderately but significantly shorter in Type 1 diabetes patients in all four CD4+ subsets.

The authors reverse transcribed all of the isolated RNA, so sequencing captured expressed TCRB transcripts. Measured with immunoSEQ multiplex PCR; TCRdb has only the in-frame clones, and not every one. The repertoire holds 300,000 to 350,000 clones, around an eighth seen once, with around 0.016% in the top ten. These TCRs' antigens remain unknown. Sequencing was done on a sample of naive CD4+ T cells from blood. The source of these receptors is a woman aged 18-29 years with type 1 diabetes.

In this sample, this clone turned up a few times. The CDR3 DNA sequence: TGTGCCAGCTCTCCCGGACTAGCGGGCTACGAGCAGTACGTC. This codes for CASSPGLAGYEQYV. The chain couples TRBV18 to TRBJ2-7, with 11 bases matching TRBD2. Germline loops: CDR1 KGHSH, CDR2 LQKENI. Trimming cost V 6 bases and J 3 bases; bases outside gene matches: 4. The CDR3 is 14 amino acids.

This clone was observed a handful of times. The rearrangement uses TRBV5-6 and TRBJ2-7; TRBD1 might be the D (6 bases). V was trimmed by 3 bases and J by 0 bases, leaving 13 bases between them. CDR1 and CDR2 (germline): SGHDT, YYEEEE. This CDR3 spans 15 amino acids. This chain's CDR3 is CASSSIRTDSYEQYF. The CDR3 DNA reads TGTGCCAGCAGCTCAATCAGGACAGACTCCTACGAGCAGTACTTC.

This clone was seen a few times. The chain combines TRBV29-1 with TRBJ2-7; a possible D gene is TRBD2 (6 bases). The CDR3 sequence is 14 residues long. From germline, CDR1 is SQVTM and CDR2 ANQGSEA. V gave up 7 bases and J gave up 3 bases, with 19 bases separating them. CDR3 DNA: TGCAGCGCCCAATTAGCGGAAAGCAACTACGAGCAGTACTTC. It encodes CSAQLAESNYEQYF.

The J gene is TRBJ2-7, the V gene TRBV5-1; weak D call: TRBD2 (6 bases). Germline V gene data show CDR1 as SGHRS and CDR2 as YFSETQ. Trimming took off 0 bases at V and 4 bases at J, with 14 bases between the two ends. The CDR3 has 15 residues. CDR3 nucleotides: TGCGCCAGCAGCTTGGCCGCGGGGACGGGATACGAGCAGTACTTC. It codes for CASSLAAGTGYEQYF.

V gene TRBV30 combines with J gene TRBJ2-6; D is ambiguous. In germline, CDR1 is GTSNPN, CDR2 SVGIG (reference sequence). CDR3 length equals 14 residues. V shed 4 bases and J shed 0 bases, with 7 bases lying between them. The CDR3, as DNA: TGTGCCTGGATTCCCAGCTCTGGGGCCAACGTCCTGACTTTC. It is translated as CAWIPSSGANVLTF.